The 21 T cell receptor beta chains below all came from one sample that was sequenced in a study of technical replicates of blood from several donors. Profiled with immunoSEQ multiplex PCR; TCRdb holds only in-frame clones, not every one. The table shows about 76,000 clones, with approximately 96% occurring only once. The sequenced sample was T cells isolated from PBMCs. Receptor source: a human donor in good health.

The chain uses TRBV13 and TRBJ2-2; TRBD1 matches 10 bases. The germline V gene has CDR1 PRHDT and CDR2 FYEKMQ (reference sequence). Trimming cost V 5 bases and J 6 bases; bases outside gene matches: 12. The CDR3 is 17 amino acids. The CDR3 here is CASSSPGQGIYSGELFF. The CDR3 nucleotides are TGTGCCAGCAGCAGTCCGGGACAGGGGATTTATTCCGGGGAGCTGTTTTTT. Complete variable domain (other parts from reference TRBV13 and TRBJ2-2): AAGVIQSPRHLIKEKRETATLKCYPIPRHDTVYWYQQGPGQDPQFLISFYEKMQSDKGSIPDRFSAQQFSDYHSELNMSSLELGDSALYFCASSSPGQGIYSGELFFGEGSRLTVL.

This chain joins TRBV4-1 and TRBJ1-2, with 7 nucleotides matching TRBD1. The germline CDR1 and CDR2 sequences are MGHRA and YSYEKL. Trimming removed 2 bases from V and 5 bases from J; junction bases left unmatched: 14. CDR3 length: 17 residues. CDR3 in amino acids: CASSQLTSRGRFYGYTF. The CDR3 bases are TGCGCCAGCAGCCAACTCACTTCGAGGGGGCGCTTTTATGGCTACACCTTC.

The chain is built from TRBV6-1 and TRBJ2-7, with D maybe TRBD1 (6 bases). The CDR3 extends over 15 amino acids. V lost 4 bases, J lost 3 bases, and 16 bases lay in between. CDR1 and CDR2 (germline): MNHNS, SASEGT. CDR3 region: CASSAEQGSLYEQYF. In nucleotides, the CDR3 is TGTGCCAGCAGTGCGGAACAGGGCTCCCTCTACGAGCAGTACTTC.

The rearrangement joins TRBV29-1 to TRBJ2-7; D perhaps matches TRBD1 (5 bases). CDR1 and CDR2 (germline): SQVTM, ANQGSEA. Trimming pared 3 bases from V and 3 bases from J, leaving 18 bases between. CDR3 length: 15 residues. This CDR3 reads CSVEGLAGRRYEQYF. The CDR3 DNA follows: TGCAGCGTTGAGGGGTTAGCAGGGCGCCGCTACGAGCAGTACTTC.

This clone has just a few counts. The rearrangement uses TRBV29-1 and TRBJ1-1; D is uncertain. The CDR3 covers 13 residues. CDR1 is SQVTM and CDR2 is ANQGSEA in the germline V gene. Trimming shortened V by 6 bases and J by 0 bases, and 11 bases separated the two germline ends. CDR3 sequence (DNA): TGCAGCGTAGGAGCGGGCATGAACACTGAAGCTTTCTTT. It codes for CSVGAGMNTEAFF. Full variable domain (outside the CDR3, taken from reference TRBV29-1 and TRBJ1-1): SAVISQKPSRDICQRGTSLTIQCQVDSQVTMMFWYRQQPGQSLTLIATANQGSEATYESGFVIDKFPISRPNLTFSTLTVSNMSPEDSSIYLCSVGAGMNTEAFFGQGTRLTVV.

The chain is built from TRBV28 and TRBJ1-5; no firm D call. The CDR3 consists of 15 residues. Trimming cost V 3 bases and J 2 bases, with 11 bases left between them. CDR1 MDHEN and CDR2 SYDVKM come from the germline V gene. CDR3 in amino acids: CASSFPPLGNQPQHF. The DNA of the CDR3 is TGTGCCAGCAGTTTCCCACCCCTAGGCAATCAGCCCCAGCATTTT.

The gene calls are TRBV6-6 and TRBJ2-7; 8 positions match TRBD2. Germline CDR1 is MNHNY and CDR2 is SVGAGI (reference sequence). V shed 0 bases, J shed 2 bases, and the junction held 3 bases outside the gene matches. This CDR3 comprises 15 residues. The CDR3 nucleotides read TGTGCCAGCAGTTACTCGACAGCGGGAGCCTACGAGCAGTACTTC. This gives the protein CASSYSTAGAYEQYF.

The gene calls are TRBV7-9 and TRBJ2-7, with TRBD2 matching over 8 bases. V was pared by 5 bases and J by 4 bases, with 13 bases of the junction left unmatched. Germline lookup yields CDR1 SEHNR and CDR2 FQNEAQ (reference sequence). This CDR3 is 16 amino acids long. As DNA, the CDR3 is TGTGCCAGCAGCCCTCGCCTAGCGGGCGTTTTATACGAGCAGTACTTC. This encodes CASSPRLAGVLYEQYF.

The chain combines TRBV9 with TRBJ1-1, with TRBD1 matching 7 bases. Trimming cost V 0 bases and J 4 bases; bases outside gene matches: 3. Germline V gene data show CDR1 as SGDLS and CDR2 as YYNGEE. The CDR3 totals 14 residues. CDR3 in amino acids: CASSVDNRGTEAFF. Written as DNA, the CDR3 is TGTGCCAGCAGCGTAGATAACAGGGGCACTGAAGCTTTCTTT.

This chain uses TRBV29-1 with TRBJ1-6, with 10 bases that match TRBD1. The length of the CDR3 is 14 residues. The germline CDR1 and CDR2 sequences are SQVTM and ANQGSEA. V was clipped by 4 bases and J by 12 bases; unmatched bases: 9. Here the CDR3 DNA reads TGCAGCGTTGCATCCGGGACAGGGGAAGGACCCCTCCACTTT. Its translation is CSVASGTGEGPLHF.

V and J are TRBV2 and TRBJ2-1; 11 bases line up with TRBD2. This CDR3 has 19 amino acids. J was trimmed by 2 bases and V by 6 bases; bases with no gene match: 15. The germline V gene has CDR1 SNHLY and CDR2 FYNNEI. The CDR3 nucleotides read TGTGCCAGCAGGGGTCTCCGGACTAGCGGGCCCACGACCTACAATGAGCAGTTCTTC. Protein sequence: CASRGLRTSGPTTYNEQFF.

The chain combines TRBV27 with TRBJ1-2; 7 nucleotides agree with TRBD1. Losses at the gene ends were 6 bases for V and 8 bases for J; bases not matched to a gene: 15. Germline loops: CDR1 MNHEY, CDR2 SMNVEV (reference sequence). The CDR3 covers 15 residues. This CDR3 reads CASSSPGQPLRGYTF. CDR3 in DNA: TGTGCCAGCAGCTCACCGGGACAGCCGCTCCGGGGCTACACCTTC.

The CDR3 is CASSFPGGTYEQYF. The CDR3 region has the DNA TGTGCCAGCAGCTTCCCGGGAGGCACCTACGAGCAGTACTTC. V usage is TRBV11-2 and J usage is TRBJ2-7, with 7 nucleotides matching TRBD2. CDR3 length: 14 residues. Losses at the gene ends were 3 bases for V and 2 bases for J; bases not matched to a gene: 4. Germline V gene data show CDR1 as SGHAT and CDR2 as FQNNGV.

The sample holds one count of this clone. J is TRBJ1-2 and V is TRBV12-5; 9 bases map to TRBD1. CDR1 and CDR2 (germline): LGHNT, FRNRAP. The CDR3 spans 14 residues. The V gene end was trimmed by 6 bases and the J gene end by 5 bases; junction bases not matched to a gene: 7. The CDR3 loop reads CASGTGQGFYGYTF. The CDR3, as DNA: TGTGCTAGTGGAACGGGACAGGGATTTTATGGCTACACCTTC.

The chain has TRBV15 and TRBJ2-2; the D is unclear. CDR3 length equals 13 residues. Trimming removed 2 bases at V and 7 bases at J, with 8 bases between. Germline loops: CDR1 LNHNV, CDR2 YYDKDF (reference sequence). Here the CDR3 reads CATSRYGDGELFF. The CDR3 nucleotides are TGTGCCACCAGCAGATACGGTGACGGGGAGCTGTTTTTT.

The gene calls are TRBV5-6 and TRBJ1-2, with D possibly being TRBD1 (5 bases). This CDR3 has 15 amino acids. V was cut by 4 bases and J by 4 bases, with 17 bases left in between. Germline V gene sequence: CDR1 SGHDT, CDR2 YYEEEE. In DNA form, the CDR3 reads TGTGCCAGCAGCCCCGACAGAATGAAGTCCTATGGCTACACCTTC. Encoded protein: CASSPDRMKSYGYTF.

This chain connects TRBV27 to TRBJ2-7; 15 positions agree with TRBD2. Germline V CDR1 and CDR2: MNHEY, SMNVEV (reference sequence). V lost 8 bases, J lost 6 bases, and 5 bases stayed unmatched. The CDR3 contains 14 residues. CDR3 nucleotide sequence: TGTGCCAGCCCGTCGGGACTAGCGGGAGGCGAGCAGTACTTC. It specifies CASPSGLAGGEQYF.

The gene calls are TRBV12-5 and TRBJ1-4; D gene ambiguous. V was cut by 1 base and J by 8 bases, with 5 bases left in between. This CDR3 contains 12 residues. Germline CDR1 is LGHNT and CDR2 is FRNRAP. CDR3 sequence reads: CASGLGHEKLFF. CDR3 nucleotides: TGTGCTAGTGGTTTGGGACACGAAAAACTGTTTTTT.

The genes are TRBV5-4 and TRBJ2-7; 7 nucleotides line up with TRBD1. Looked up from germline, CDR1 is SGHNT and CDR2 is YYREEE (reference sequence). V lost 5 bases to trimming and J lost 5 bases; unmatched junction nucleotides: 7. The CDR3 sequence is 13 residues long. CDR3 in amino acids: CASRLSTGNEQYF. Here the CDR3 DNA reads TGTGCCAGCAGACTGTCGACAGGGAACGAGCAGTACTTC.

In this sample, this clone turned up once. The chain carries TRBV30 and TRBJ2-3; the D gene is possibly TRBD2 (7 bases). This CDR3 has 15 amino acids. V shed 1 base and J shed 4 bases, with 15 bases lying between them. CDR1 is GTSNPN and CDR2 is SVGIG in the germline V gene (reference sequence). In DNA form, the CDR3 reads TGTGCCTGGAGTGGGGGAGGGGGGGCCCCAGATACGCAGTATTTT. Its protein is CAWSGGGGAPDTQYF.

J is TRBJ2-7 and V is TRBV19; tentative D call: TRBD2 (6 bases). The ends were cut back, 5 bases at V and 3 bases at J, with 14 bases in the middle. CDR3 size: 14 residues. CDR1 is LNHDA, CDR2 SQIVND, per germline (reference sequence). The CDR3 coding sequence is TGTGCCAGTAGTCCCTGGACTAACGACTACGAGCAGTACTTC. Translated: CASSPWTNDYEQYF.